This is a list of T cell receptor beta chains from one sample in a study of T cell repertoires in cytomegalovirus infection. MiXCR, run by TCRdb on the reads, gives a single entry per CDR3 protein. The sample consists of about 530,000 distinct CDR3 sequences, 26% of them appearing once. What was sequenced was PBMCs. The receptor source for this set is a human donor in good health (CMV status not recorded). Some clones in this sample may be carry-over from other donors' samples. Each CDR3 is given with its conserved first and last residue. Fields, in order: clone size, D gene, J gene, V gene, CDR3 protein, CDR3 DNA. The D gene is left open where the match is weak. The listing skips clone size in some rows; elsewhere it reads once, few, many or a size class.

few,TRBD1,TRBJ2-2,TRBV6-6,CASTGQRRTGELFF,TGTGCCAGCACGGGACAGAGGCGGACCGGGGAGCTGTTTTTT
few,.,TRBJ1-1,TRBV7-8,CASSSLRAGAEAFF,TGTGCCAGCAGCTCCCTAAGGGCAGGAGCTGAAGCTTTCTTT
many,.,TRBJ1-4,TRBV7-2,CASSLERVNEKLFF,TGTGCCAGCAGCTTAGAACGGGTTAATGAAAAACTGTTTTTT
many,.,TRBJ2-1,TRBV7-2,CASRIDGYNEQFF,TGTGCCAGCAGAATTGACGGATACAATGAGCAGTTCTTC
.,.,TRBJ2-1,TRBV5-4,CASSSTIDGYNEQFF,TGTGCCAGCAGCTCGACAATAGACGGGTACAATGAGCAGTTCTTC
.,.,TRBJ2-5,TRBV10-3,CATQGGGETQYF,TGTGCCACCCAAGGAGGAGGAGAGACCCAGTACTTC
few,.,TRBJ2-2,TRBV29-1,CSVELPGRRTGELFF,TGCAGCGTTGAATTGCCGGGGAGGCGAACCGGGGAGCTGTTTTTT
many,.,TRBJ2-5,TRBV7-2,CASSAELQETQYF,TGTGCCAGCAGCGCCGAGCTCCAAGAGACCCAGTACTTC
.,.,TRBJ1-2,TRBV7-2,CASSPRVAIHNYGYTF,TGTGCCAGCAGCCCCCGGGTAGCAATTCATAACTATGGCTACACCTTC
many,TRBD1,TRBJ2-1,TRBV12-3/TRBV12-4,CASRRQGDEQFF,TGTGCCAGCAGGAGACAGGGCGATGAGCAGTTCTTC
.,TRBD2,TRBJ2-3,TRBV5-5,CASSQGLSRAGDTQYF,TGTGCCAGCAGCCAGGGACTATCCCGAGCAGGTGATACGCAGTATTTT
.,.,TRBJ2-2,TRBV6-5,CASSYSGIGELFF,TGTGCCAGCAGTTACTCAGGGATCGGGGAGCTGTTTTTT